These T cell receptor beta chains were read from a single sample in a study of neoadjuvant nivolumab and ipilimumab in lung cancer. The data were produced by immunoSEQ multiplex PCR, yet TCRdb's version contains in-frame clones alone and is incomplete. The table shows about 38,000 clones, with about 91% occurring only once. Sequencing used peripheral blood, obtained before neoadjuvant nivolumab, alone or with ipilimumab. The source of these receptors is an adult with non-small cell lung cancer. Each CDR3 is given with its conserved first and last residue. D genes are given only for firm matches. Only some rows state a clone size, as once, few, many or a class for expanded clones.

TRBJ1-4 | TRBV7-9 | - | TRBD1 | TGTGCCAGCAGTTACGGACAGGGGAGGGAAAAACTGTTTTTT | CASSYGQGREKLFF
TRBJ2-7 | TRBV25-1 | once | TRBD2 | TGTGCCAGCAGTGGGGGGACTAGCGGTTCTCCCTACGAGCAGTACTTC | CASSGGTSGSPYEQYF
TRBJ1-2 | TRBV19 | - | TRBD1 | TGTGCCAGTAGTCCGGGACAGGGAGGAGTCTATGGCTACACCTTC | CASSPGQGGVYGYTF
TRBJ1-1 | TRBV5-1 | - | - | TGCGCCAGCAGCCGGGGTGCCTTAATGAACACTGAAGCTTTCTTT | CASSRGALMNTEAFF
TRBJ2-5 | TRBV5-1 | - | - | TGCGCCAGCAGCCTGATTAGGCGGGAGACCCAGTACTTC | CASSLIRRETQYF
TRBJ1-3 | TRBV18 | - | - | TGTGCCAGCTCACCTGTGCCGGAGAGCTCTGGAAACACCATATATTTT | CASSPVPESSGNTIYF
TRBJ2-2 | TRBV6-5 | - | - | TGTGCCAGCAGCCGAAAAGGGAGCACCGGGGAGCTGTTTTTT | CASSRKGSTGELFF
TRBJ2-1 | TRBV5-1 | - | TRBD2 | TGCGCCAGCAGCCCCAGCGGGAGTTATACCTACAATGAGCAGTTCTTC | CASSPSGSYTYNEQFF
TRBJ1-3 | TRBV6-5 | - | - | TGTGCCAGCAGTTACGGACAGTTATCCTCTGGAAACACCATATATTTT | CASSYGQLSSGNTIYF
TRBJ1-5 | TRBV7-9 | - | - | TGTGCCAGCAGCTTTGGCCCCTCCAGCAATCAGCCCCAGCATTTT | CASSFGPSSNQPQHF
TRBJ2-5 | TRBV6-5 | - | TRBD2 | TGTGCCAGTGGGTGGGGGGGAGGGGAGACCCAGTACTTC | CASGWGGGETQYF
TRBJ1-2 | TRBV6-5 | once | - | TGTGCCAGCAGTTACTCGAATATGCTTTCGGGAGGCTACACCTTC | CASSYSNMLSGGYTF
TRBJ2-1 | TRBV5-8 | - | - | TGTGCCAGCAGCTCGGGACAGACCGGGACTCCCTCCAACAATGAGCAGTTCTTC | CASSSGQTGTPSNNEQFF
TRBJ1-1 | TRBV6-6 | - | - | TGTGCCAGCAGACCGACAGGCAACACTGAAGCTTTCTTT | CASRPTGNTEAFF
TRBJ2-1 | TRBV5-5 | - | TRBD2 | TGTGCCAGCAGCCCAGGCGGGAGCTCCTACAATGAGCAGTTCTTC | CASSPGGSSYNEQFF